These T cell receptor beta chains were read from a single sample in a study of T cells after yellow fever vaccination. TCRdb recomputed calls from the 5' RACE reads with MiXCR, one row per CDR3 protein. The sample includes roughly 250,000 distinct CDR3 sequences, over 10% seen only once; the top ten take 0.45% to 0.65%. Specimen: CD4+ T cells sorted from PBMCs, collected 45 days after the yellow fever booster vaccination. The receptors stem from a man younger than 45 who received the YFV17D yellow fever vaccine. The CDR3 runs from the conserved cysteine through the conserved F or W. D genes are given only for firm matches. Clone size is shown for a subset of rows, as once, few, many or a class of expanded clone.

j_gene: TRBJ1-5
v_gene: TRBV20-1
d_gene: NA
abundance: many
CDR3aa: CSAATGRDQPQHF
CDR3nt: TGCAGTGCAGCCACAGGGAGGGATCAGCCCCAGCATTTT

j_gene: TRBJ2-3
v_gene: TRBV10-3
d_gene: NA
abundance: NA
CDR3aa: CAISSGPTDTQYF
CDR3nt: TGTGCCATCAGCTCAGGACCCACAGATACGCAGTATTTT

j_gene: TRBJ2-3
v_gene: TRBV10-3
d_gene: NA
abundance: NA
CDR3aa: CAISDRLADTQYF
CDR3nt: TGTGCCATCAGTGACCGACTAGCAGATACGCAGTATTTT

j_gene: TRBJ1-1
v_gene: TRBV7-9
d_gene: NA
abundance: NA
CDR3aa: CASSLVDPWPFF
CDR3nt: TGTGCCAGCAGCTTAGTCGACCCATGGCCTTTCTTT

j_gene: TRBJ2-5
v_gene: TRBV29-1
d_gene: NA
abundance: few
CDR3aa: CSVGKRQTQYF
CDR3nt: TGCAGCGTTGGAAAGCGACAGACCCAGTACTTC

j_gene: TRBJ2-3
v_gene: TRBV5-1
d_gene: NA
abundance: NA
CDR3aa: CASSLGPGTLADTQYF
CDR3nt: TGCGCCAGCAGCTTGGGACCCGGGACCCTGGCAGATACGCAGTATTTT

j_gene: TRBJ1-1
v_gene: TRBV7-9
d_gene: TRBD1
abundance: many
CDR3aa: CASSRDRVRNTEAFF
CDR3nt: TGTGCCAGCAGCCGGGACAGGGTAAGGAACACTGAAGCTTTCTTT

j_gene: TRBJ2-7
v_gene: TRBV27
d_gene: NA
abundance: NA
CDR3aa: CASSPRAGRVPEQYF
CDR3nt: TGTGCCAGCAGTCCCCGAGCGGGTAGAGTTCCCGAGCAGTACTTC

j_gene: TRBJ1-4
v_gene: TRBV25-1
d_gene: NA
abundance: NA
CDR3aa: CASSERRGGWGEKLFF
CDR3nt: TGTGCCAGCAGTGAACGCCGGGGGGGGTGGGGTGAAAAACTGTTTTTT

j_gene: TRBJ2-5
v_gene: TRBV20-1
d_gene: TRBD2
abundance: many
CDR3aa: CSARAPGLAGFQETQYF
CDR3nt: TGCAGTGCTAGAGCCCCGGGACTAGCGGGATTCCAGGAGACCCAGTACTTC

j_gene: TRBJ2-1
v_gene: TRBV5-1
d_gene: NA
abundance: few
CDR3aa: CASSQGLINEQFF
CDR3nt: TGCGCCAGCAGCCAGGGACTCATCAATGAGCAGTTCTTC

j_gene: TRBJ2-7
v_gene: TRBV7-3
d_gene: TRBD1
abundance: few
CDR3aa: CASSVGTALSYEQYF
CDR3nt: TGTGCCAGCAGCGTCGGGACAGCTCTCTCCTACGAGCAGTACTTC

j_gene: TRBJ2-7
v_gene: TRBV5-1
d_gene: NA
abundance: NA
CDR3aa: CASSLEVGPLSYEQYF
CDR3nt: TGCGCCAGCAGCTTGGAAGTCGGGCCCCTCTCCTACGAGCAGTACTTC

j_gene: TRBJ2-1
v_gene: TRBV20-1
d_gene: NA
abundance: few
CDR3aa: CSAKGASASFYNEQFF
CDR3nt: TGCAGTGCTAAGGGGGCTAGCGCCTCTTTTTACAATGAGCAGTTCTTC

j_gene: TRBJ2-7
v_gene: TRBV7-6
d_gene: NA
abundance: NA
CDR3aa: CASSQRRNPYEQYF
CDR3nt: TGTGCCAGCAGCCAGAGGCGGAACCCCTACGAGCAGTACTTC

j_gene: TRBJ2-3
v_gene: TRBV9
d_gene: TRBD2
abundance: once
CDR3aa: CASSVGLAGPTDTQYF
CDR3nt: TGTGCCAGCAGCGTAGGACTAGCGGGACCCACAGATACGCAGTATTTT

j_gene: TRBJ1-2
v_gene: TRBV30
d_gene: NA
abundance: NA
CDR3aa: CAWSVGRARAVSNYGYTF
CDR3nt: TGTGCCTGGAGTGTGGGAAGGGCCAGGGCCGTCTCTAACTATGGCTACACCTTC

j_gene: TRBJ2-1
v_gene: TRBV29-1
d_gene: TRBD2
abundance: few
CDR3aa: CSVGGLAAREQFF
CDR3nt: TGCAGCGTGGGGGGACTAGCGGCTCGGGAGCAGTTCTTC

j_gene: TRBJ1-4
v_gene: TRBV2
d_gene: TRBD1
abundance: NA
CDR3aa: CATDRGSEKLFF
CDR3nt: TGTGCCACCGACAGGGGTTCTGAAAAACTGTTTTTT

j_gene: TRBJ1-5
v_gene: TRBV20-1
d_gene: NA
abundance: many
CDR3aa: CSASWTVSNQPQHF
CDR3nt: TGCAGTGCTAGTTGGACGGTTAGCAATCAGCCCCAGCATTTT

j_gene: TRBJ2-7
v_gene: TRBV7-6
d_gene: TRBD1
abundance: NA
CDR3aa: CASNHRGSEQYF
CDR3nt: TGTGCCAGCAACCACAGGGGCAGCGAGCAGTACTTC

j_gene: TRBJ1-5
v_gene: TRBV7-2
d_gene: TRBD1
abundance: few
CDR3aa: CASSPPRGGQPQHF
CDR3nt: TGTGCCAGCAGCCCGCCCAGGGGGGGACAGCCCCAGCATTTT

j_gene: TRBJ1-1
v_gene: TRBV5-5
d_gene: NA
abundance: few
CDR3aa: CASSLANPNTEAFF
CDR3nt: TGTGCCAGCAGCTTGGCAAATCCGAACACTGAAGCTTTCTTT

j_gene: TRBJ2-1
v_gene: TRBV6-5
d_gene: NA
abundance: NA
CDR3aa: CASSLGGAMNEQFF
CDR3nt: TGTGCCAGCAGTTTAGGGGGGGCGATGAATGAGCAGTTCTTC

j_gene: TRBJ2-1
v_gene: TRBV5-1
d_gene: TRBD2
abundance: NA
CDR3aa: CASSGGGSSGRIEQFF
CDR3nt: TGCGCCAGCAGCGGTGGCGGGTCTAGCGGGAGGATAGAGCAGTTCTTC

j_gene: TRBJ1-1
v_gene: TRBV24-1
d_gene: NA
abundance: few
CDR3aa: CATSDGGLNTEAFF
CDR3nt: TGTGCCACCAGTGATGGAGGGCTGAACACTGAAGCTTTCTTT

j_gene: TRBJ1-1
v_gene: TRBV7-9
d_gene: NA
abundance: NA
CDR3aa: CASSFQQDTEAFF
CDR3nt: TGTGCCAGCAGCTTTCAGCAGGACACTGAAGCTTTCTTT

j_gene: TRBJ2-5
v_gene: TRBV7-2
d_gene: NA
abundance: NA
CDR3aa: CASSLEQLGTQYF
CDR3nt: TGTGCCAGCAGCTTAGAGCAGCTAGGGACCCAGTACTTC

j_gene: TRBJ1-1
v_gene: TRBV6-2/TRBV6-3
d_gene: NA
abundance: NA
CDR3aa: CASVDGMNTEAFF
CDR3nt: TGTGCCAGCGTTGACGGAATGAACACTGAAGCTTTCTTT

j_gene: TRBJ1-2
v_gene: TRBV5-5
d_gene: NA
abundance: NA
CDR3aa: CASSFARGPYGYTF
CDR3nt: TGTGCCAGCAGCTTTGCGCGGGGCCCCTATGGCTACACCTTC

j_gene: TRBJ1-3
v_gene: TRBV12-3/TRBV12-4
d_gene: TRBD1
abundance: NA
CDR3aa: CATDRTGGNTIYF
CDR3nt: TGTGCCACCGATCGGACAGGGGGAAACACCATATATTTT

j_gene: TRBJ2-7
v_gene: TRBV28
d_gene: TRBD2
abundance: NA
CDR3aa: CASRADRGLRTSGTYEQYF
CDR3nt: TGTGCCAGCAGGGCTGACAGGGGTCTTAGGACTAGCGGAACCTACGAGCAGTACTTC

j_gene: TRBJ2-3
v_gene: TRBV19
d_gene: NA
abundance: NA
CDR3aa: CASSNGGNRVTQYF
CDR3nt: TGTGCCAGTAGCAACGGAGGGAACCGAGTTACGCAGTATTTT

j_gene: TRBJ2-2
v_gene: TRBV12-3/TRBV12-4
d_gene: NA
abundance: NA
CDR3aa: CASSLANADTGELFF
CDR3nt: TGTGCCAGCAGTTTAGCGAACGCGGACACCGGGGAGCTGTTTTTT

j_gene: TRBJ1-2
v_gene: TRBV7-9
d_gene: NA
abundance: once
CDR3aa: CASSPSRSDPGYTF
CDR3nt: TGTGCCAGCAGCCCCTCTCGGTCTGACCCTGGCTACACCTTC

j_gene: TRBJ1-2
v_gene: TRBV5-1
d_gene: NA
abundance: NA
CDR3aa: CASSLGPTNYGYTF
CDR3nt: TGCGCCAGCAGCTTGGGACCTACGAACTATGGCTACACCTTC

j_gene: TRBJ2-1
v_gene: TRBV5-6
d_gene: TRBD2
abundance: NA
CDR3aa: CASSCQTSGTRAYNEQFF
CDR3nt: TGTGCCAGCAGCTGCCAGACTAGCGGTACTCGGGCGTACAATGAGCAGTTCTTC

j_gene: TRBJ2-3
v_gene: TRBV12-3/TRBV12-4
d_gene: TRBD2
abundance: many
CDR3aa: CASSLGLAGRTDTQYF
CDR3nt: TGTGCCAGCAGTTTAGGGCTAGCGGGACGCACAGATACGCAGTATTTT

j_gene: TRBJ2-3
v_gene: TRBV6-1
d_gene: NA
abundance: NA
CDR3aa: CASSDRDGGVAQYF
CDR3nt: TGTGCCAGCAGTGACCGAGACGGGGGAGTTGCGCAGTATTTT

j_gene: TRBJ2-1
v_gene: TRBV4-3
d_gene: TRBD2
abundance: few
CDR3aa: CASSQGVGGPVF
CDR3nt: TGCGCCAGCAGCCAAGGAGTGGGAGGGCCGGTCTTC

j_gene: TRBJ2-3
v_gene: TRBV20-1
d_gene: NA
abundance: few
CDR3aa: CSAGGQSTDTQYF
CDR3nt: TGCAGTGCTGGGGGACAAAGCACAGATACGCAGTATTTT

j_gene: TRBJ2-7
v_gene: TRBV6-2/TRBV6-3
d_gene: NA
abundance: NA
CDR3aa: CASSARGEQYF
CDR3nt: TGTGCCAGCAGCGCTCGGGGCGAGCAGTACTTC

j_gene: TRBJ1-5
v_gene: TRBV6-1
d_gene: TRBD1
abundance: few
CDR3aa: CASKQGVAEQPQHF
CDR3nt: TGTGCCAGCAAGCAGGGGGTCGCCGAACAGCCCCAGCATTTT

j_gene: TRBJ2-3
v_gene: TRBV5-1
d_gene: TRBD2
abundance: few
CDR3aa: CASSLGLAGGPRGTDTQYF
CDR3nt: TGCGCCAGCAGCCTGGGACTAGCGGGAGGGCCACGGGGCACAGATACGCAGTATTTT

j_gene: TRBJ2-7
v_gene: TRBV7-2
d_gene: TRBD2
abundance: few
CDR3aa: CASSLVTSGITTYEQYF
CDR3nt: TGTGCCAGCAGCTTAGTGACTAGCGGGATTACCACCTACGAGCAGTACTTC

j_gene: TRBJ2-7
v_gene: TRBV28
d_gene: NA
abundance: many
CDR3aa: CASSLSDSSYEQYF
CDR3nt: TGTGCCAGCAGTTTATCAGACAGCTCCTACGAGCAGTACTTC

j_gene: TRBJ1-5
v_gene: TRBV20-1
d_gene: NA
abundance: few
CDR3aa: CSASKRGGQPQHF
CDR3nt: TGCAGTGCTAGCAAGAGGGGAGGTCAGCCCCAGCATTTT

j_gene: TRBJ2-7
v_gene: TRBV4-3
d_gene: NA
abundance: few
CDR3aa: CASSQVRRRSYEQYF
CDR3nt: TGCGCCAGCAGCCAAGTTAGACGTAGATCCTACGAGCAGTACTTC

j_gene: TRBJ2-1
v_gene: TRBV12-3/TRBV12-4
d_gene: TRBD2
abundance: NA
CDR3aa: CASSPSGRAVPGQFF
CDR3nt: TGTGCCAGCAGTCCTAGCGGGAGGGCGGTTCCGGGACAGTTCTTC

j_gene: TRBJ2-7
v_gene: TRBV3-1
d_gene: NA
abundance: few
CDR3aa: CASSQLFLSYEQYF
CDR3nt: TGTGCCAGCAGCCAACTATTTCTCAGCTACGAGCAGTACTTC

j_gene: TRBJ2-7
v_gene: TRBV6-6
d_gene: TRBD1
abundance: NA
CDR3aa: CASSSDRLKQYF
CDR3nt: TGTGCCAGCAGTTCGGACAGGTTGAAGCAGTACTTC

j_gene: TRBJ2-7
v_gene: TRBV20-1
d_gene: NA
abundance: few
CDR3aa: CSASRAGLLYSYEQYF
CDR3nt: TGCAGTGCTAGCCGGGCGGGCCTCCTCTACTCCTACGAGCAGTACTTC

j_gene: TRBJ2-2
v_gene: TRBV7-2
d_gene: NA
abundance: NA
CDR3aa: CASSGPGYRGTGELFF
CDR3nt: TGTGCCAGCAGCGGCCCCGGGTATCGGGGCACCGGGGAGCTGTTTTTT

j_gene: TRBJ1-5
v_gene: TRBV6-2/TRBV6-3
d_gene: TRBD1
abundance: few
CDR3aa: CASSYRQGSEPQHF
CDR3nt: TGTGCCAGCAGTTACCGACAGGGATCTGAGCCCCAGCATTTT

j_gene: TRBJ2-2
v_gene: TRBV5-1
d_gene: TRBD2
abundance: NA
CDR3aa: CASSLDGGMDTGELFF
CDR3nt: TGCGCCAGCAGCTTGGACGGGGGGATGGACACCGGGGAGCTGTTTTTT

j_gene: TRBJ2-1
v_gene: TRBV20-1
d_gene: NA
abundance: many
CDR3aa: CSASHSGEEQFF
CDR3nt: TGCAGTGCTAGTCACTCGGGAGAGGAGCAGTTCTTC

j_gene: TRBJ2-1
v_gene: TRBV7-6
d_gene: NA
abundance: many
CDR3aa: CASSPSDRYNEQFF
CDR3nt: TGTGCCAGCAGCCCTTCGGACAGATACAATGAGCAGTTCTTC